Sequencing of this T cell receptor (beta chain) was carried out in a study of cytomegalovirus exposure and HLA in healthy donors. Findings and limits, study-wide: 150 or so TCR beta chains were listed as cytomegalovirus-associated.

Germline V gene sequence: CDR1 SEHNR, CDR2 FQNEAQ (reference sequence). This CDR3 has 15 amino acids. V lost 5 bases and J lost 3, with 17 bases in between. For this clone: The antigen is not known.

The repertoire was sequenced with immunoSEQ multiplex PCR; TCRdb's copy has only in-frame clones and lacks some. Among 220,000 or so clones listed, over 70% were seen once. This rearrangement joins TRBV7-9 to TRBJ2-7; D may be TRBD2 (6 bases). The sequence was obtained from a woman aged 30 to 39 in good health and CMV-seropositive. Sequenced: PBMCs. For the CDR3, the DNA is TGTGCCAGCAGCAGCGGCCTAGGGCGGGGCTACGAGCAGTACTTC. It specifies CASSSGLGRGYEQYF. The full variable domain, in which reference TRBV7-9 and TRBJ2-7 provide the parts outside the CDR3, is DTGVSQNPRHKITKRGQNVTFRCDPISEHNRLYWYRQTLGQGPEFLTYFQNEAQLEKSRLLSDRFSAERPKGSFSTLEIQRTEQGDSAMYLCASSSGLGRGYEQYFGPGTRLTVT.